This T cell receptor (beta chain) was captured in a study of cytomegalovirus exposure and HLA in healthy donors. Notes on the study in general: A few V segments could not be told apart, such as TRBV6-2 and TRBV6-3, and were left out.

Concerning this clone: The antigen remains undetermined.

The J segment lost 6 bases and the V segment lost 6 bases, leaving 5 bases of the junction unmatched. This CDR3 comprises 12 residues. The germline CDR1 and CDR2 sequences are MNHNS and SASEGT. The PCR had 60 Vbeta and 13 Jbeta primers. As processed by the authors: In a later analysis, the count reached tens of millions of unique TCR beta chains, with roughly 11 million shared. The data were produced by immunoSEQ multiplex PCR, yet TCRdb's version contains in-frame clones alone and is incomplete. V, J and clone size are those of that table, while D and trimming were read from the DNA. The data contain over 150,000 clones, over 70% of them singletons.

J is TRBJ2-7 and V is TRBV6-1, with 7 positions matching TRBD2. This clonotype originated in a woman aged 25 to 39 in good health and CMV-seropositive. Sequenced material: PBMCs. Written as DNA, the CDR3 is TGTGCCAGCAGGGGAGGGGTTAGCGAGCAGTACTTC. It translates to CASRGGVSEQYF.